The T cell receptor (beta chain) under discussion was sequenced for a study of beta chain features in type 1 diabetes. Findings of the study overall: For patients, the naive, central memory and Treg TCRB repertoires appeared more alike than for healthy donors. Type 1 diabetes patients showed a moderate but significant shortening of TCRB CDR3s in all four CD4+ subsets.

On this clone: The target antigen is unknown.

The CDR3 is 16 amino acids. Per the germline V gene, CDR1 is KGHSH and CDR2 is LQKENI. V shed 4 bases, J shed 1 base, and the junction held 8 bases outside the gene matches. Based on CD45RO/CCR7/CD25/CD127/CD95/CD27, CD4+ regulatory, stem cell-like memory, naive and central memory cells were sorted. All of the sorted populations showed purity greater than 98%. Reverse transcription of all isolated RNA meant that expressed TCRB transcripts were sequenced. Profiling relied on immunoSEQ multiplex PCR, and the TCRdb table lists in-frame clones only, not all of them. This table has some 350,000 clones, around an eighth appearing once.

The sample consisted of naive CD4+ T cells from blood. The chain combines TRBV18 with TRBJ2-3, with 7 bases that match TRBD1. This sequence was found in a woman aged 18-30 years with type 1 diabetes. The CDR3 is CASSRTRDRGTDTQYF. The DNA of the CDR3 is TGTGCCAGCTCACGAACTCGGGACAGAGGCACAGATACGCAGTATTTT.